The T cell receptor (beta chain) under discussion was sequenced for a study of blood T cell repertoires in COVID-19. The CDR3 spans 16 residues. V shed 4 bases and J 6 bases; nucleotides not matched to a gene: 11. Germline V gene sequence: CDR1 SGHRS, CDR2 YFSETQ. Sequencing was performed with immunoSEQ multiplex PCR; in TCRdb, only in-frame clones are kept and a portion is missing. The profile shows over 200,000 clones, 84% of them singletons. The TCR sequence derives from an elderly woman with active or convalescent COVID-19. The chain has TRBV5-1 and TRBJ2-2, with 8 nucleotides matching TRBD2. Sequencing was performed on peripheral blood. The CDR3, as DNA: TGCGCCAGCAGCCCCCTCGGGGGGGGGCATTCCGGGGAGCTGTTTTTT. The encoded protein is CASSPLGGGHSGELFF.